This TCR beta chain was recovered during a study of shared clonotypes between healthy human individuals. Study overall: Aged 18 to 49, the donors were a couple of women and three men.

The naive CD8 fraction comprised CD45RO-negative cells positively selected for CCR7 and excluded terminally differentiated effector memory CD45RA+ cells. The repertoire was sequenced with immunoSEQ multiplex PCR; TCRdb's copy has only in-frame clones and lacks some. The profile shows roughly 1,800,000 clones, about 95% of them singletons. The germline V gene has CDR1 SGHAT and CDR2 FQNNGV. CDR3 length equals 17 residues. The V and J ends lost 2 bases and 1 base respectively, with 18 bases between them. Material: naive CD8+ T cells sorted from blood. This TCR came from a man aged 18 to 29 in good health. V is TRBV11-2 and J is TRBJ2-7; the D gene is possibly TRBD1 (6 bases). The CDR3 reads CASSLFSGHGISYEQYF. CDR3 DNA sequence: TGTGCCAGCAGCTTATTCTCGGGACACGGGATTTCCTACGAGCAGTACTTC.